The present T cell receptor beta chain was sequenced within a study of T cell changes during pregnancy in multiple sclerosis. Sequenced by immunoSEQ multiplex PCR; TCRdb stores in-frame clones only, minus some. The sample includes 38,000 or so clones, roughly 91% of them seen just once. Germline V gene sequence: CDR1 SGHKS, CDR2 YYEKEE (reference sequence). V shed 1 base, J shed 1 base, and the junction held 3 bases outside the gene matches. The CDR3 length is 15 residues. Material: CD8+ T cells from peripheral blood mononuclear cells, obtained before pregnancy. The chain combines TRBV5-5 with TRBJ2-3, with TRBD2 identical over 7 bases. This receptor was obtained from a female donor with multiple sclerosis, enrolled in a pregnancy study. Here the CDR3 DNA reads TGTGCCAGCAGCTTGACAGGACTAGGCACAGATACGCAGTATTTT. Its translation: CASSLTGLGTDTQYF.